This is a list of T cell receptor beta chains from one sample in a study of Graves' ophthalmopathy and Graves' hyperthyroidism. TCRdb re-called the multiplex PCR reads through MiXCR, storing one row per CDR3 protein. The sample has more than 300,000 distinct CDR3 sequences; about 18% are singletons. Sequences were obtained from peripheral blood. Receptors originate from an adult woman with stable Graves' hyperthyroidism. Each CDR3 is given with its conserved first and last residue. The order of the fields is D gene, J gene, clone size, V gene, CDR3 DNA, CDR3 protein. A D gene is named only where the DNA matches it firmly. Not every row has a clone size; where given, it reads once, few, many or a size class.

>NA|TRBJ2-7|NA|TRBV5-5
TGTGCCAGCAGCTTGGGCGGCAGTTCTCCCTACGAGCAGCACTTC
CASSLGGSSPYEQHF
>NA|TRBJ2-7|NA|TRBV3-1
TGTGCCAGCAGCCAAGGAGGCGGGGGCTTATCCTACGAGCAGTACTTC
CASSQGGGGLSYEQYF
>NA|TRBJ1-5|many|TRBV7-9
TGTGCCAGTTCCGGAGGGGGGAGAACTCAGCCCCAGCATTTT
CASSGGGRTQPQHF
>TRBD2|TRBJ2-5|NA|TRBV11-2
TGTGCCAGCAGCCCCCAAGGGTGGGCTAGCGGGGGCCGGGAGACCCAGTACTTC
CASSPQGWASGGRETQYF
>NA|TRBJ2-7|many|TRBV6-1
TGTGCCAGCAGTCCCCTTTTACCCCCTTCCTACGAGCAGTACTTC
CASSPLLPPSYEQYF
>TRBD1|TRBJ1-1|NA|TRBV5-1
TGCGCCAGCAGCGCCGGGGGGGGACAGGGAATCACTGAAGCTTTCTTT
CASSAGGGQGITEAFF
>NA|TRBJ1-1|many|TRBV25-1
TGTGCCAGCAGTGCGGAGTTGAACATGAACACTGAAGCTTTCTTT
CASSAELNMNTEAFF
>NA|TRBJ2-7|many|TRBV6-2/TRBV6-3
TGTGCCAGCAGTTTCCCGGGACAGCGGGTCTACGAGCAGTACTTC
CASSFPGQRVYEQYF
>TRBD1|TRBJ1-1|NA|TRBV19
TGTGCCAGTAGTACGCCCGGGACAGGGGAGAACACTGAAGCTTTCTTT
CASSTPGTGENTEAFF
>TRBD1|TRBJ2-3|many|TRBV5-1
TGCGCCAGCAGCAGAGGACAGGGGGCGCGTCGAGATACGCAGTATTTT
CASSRGQGARRDTQYF
>TRBD1|TRBJ2-2|NA|TRBV6-1
TGTGCCAGCAGTGAATTAGGGGGCTTCGGCACCGGGGAGCTGTTTTTT
CASSELGGFGTGELFF
>NA|TRBJ2-7|NA|TRBV20-1
TGCAGTGCTCCCGGGACCAACCCCATCTACGAGCAGTACTTC
CSAPGTNPIYEQYF
>NA|TRBJ1-1|many|TRBV19
TGTGCCAGTAGTATGACACTGCACCCTGAAGCTTTCTTT
CASSMTLHPEAFF
>NA|TRBJ2-5|many|TRBV7-2
TGTGCCAGCAGCTTTCCCAGCCAAGAGACCCAGTACTTC
CASSFPSQETQYF
>NA|TRBJ2-7|many|TRBV5-8
TGTGCCAGCAGCTCCCAGGGGCCCCTCTACGAGCAGTACTTC
CASSSQGPLYEQYF
>TRBD1|TRBJ1-2|many|TRBV5-1
TGCGCCAGCAGCCTCACAGGGGTATTCCGTGGCTACACCTTC
CASSLTGVFRGYTF
>NA|TRBJ1-2|many|TRBV11-2
TGTGCCAGCAGGTCACTTGGGGGGGGCTATGGCTACACCTTC
CASRSLGGGYGYTF
>NA|TRBJ2-6|many|TRBV12-3/TRBV12-4
TGTGCCAGCAGCCAAACGAGGCCTGGGGCCAACGTCCTGACTTTC
CASSQTRPGANVLTF